The clone carrying this TCR beta chain was counted between two and nine times. As yet, its antigen is unknown. Germline trimming cut 6 bases from V and 3 bases from J; bases unmatched to any gene: 9. Germline V gives CDR1 MNHEY, CDR2 SVGAGI. The CDR3 totals 16 residues. The source of the sample is a study of T cell repertoires in cytomegalovirus infection. TCRdb redid the calling of the reads with MiXCR, one entry per CDR3 protein. The sample includes roughly 920,000 distinct CDR3 sequences, around a third of them seen just once. The genes are TRBV6-5 and TRBJ2-1, with 9 bases lining up with TRBD1. The receptor was isolated from a human donor in good health (CMV status not recorded). Some clones in this sample may be carry-over from other donors' samples. This specimen consisted of cultured CD8+ T cells from PBMCs, obtained from culture after CMV antigen stimulation. The CDR3 reads CASRGTDRGGYNEQFF. Written as DNA, the CDR3 is TGTGCCAGCAGGGGGACGGACAGGGGTGGCTACAATGAGCAGTTCTTC.